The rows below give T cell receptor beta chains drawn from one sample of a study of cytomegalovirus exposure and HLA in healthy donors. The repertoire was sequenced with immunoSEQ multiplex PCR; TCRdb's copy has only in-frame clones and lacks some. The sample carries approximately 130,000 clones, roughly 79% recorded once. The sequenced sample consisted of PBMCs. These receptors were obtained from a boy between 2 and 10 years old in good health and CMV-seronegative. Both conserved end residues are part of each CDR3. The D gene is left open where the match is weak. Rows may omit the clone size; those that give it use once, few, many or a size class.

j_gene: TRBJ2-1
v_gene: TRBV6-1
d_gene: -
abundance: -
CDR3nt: TGTGCCAGCTCCCGGGGATCGGACTTTTACAATGAGCAGTTCTTC
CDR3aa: CASSRGSDFYNEQFF

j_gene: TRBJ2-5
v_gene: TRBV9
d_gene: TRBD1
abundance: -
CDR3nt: TGTGCCAGCAGCGCCCGTGGACAGGGGGTAGCAGAGACCCAGTACTTC
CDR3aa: CASSARGQGVAETQYF

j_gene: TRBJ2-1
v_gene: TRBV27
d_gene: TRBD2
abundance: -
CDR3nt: TGTGCCAGCAGAGACACATTGGGTACTAGCGGGGGTTGGGATGAGCAGTTCTTC
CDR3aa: CASRDTLGTSGGWDEQFF

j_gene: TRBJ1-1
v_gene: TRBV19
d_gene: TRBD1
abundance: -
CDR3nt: TGTGCCAGCGGACAGGGAGGCACTGAAGCTTTCTTT
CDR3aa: CASGQGGTEAFF

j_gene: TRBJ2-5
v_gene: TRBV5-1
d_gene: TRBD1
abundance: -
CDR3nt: TGCGCCAGCAGCCCTCAAACAGGGGGAGAGGAGACCCAGTACTTC
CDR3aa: CASSPQTGGEETQYF

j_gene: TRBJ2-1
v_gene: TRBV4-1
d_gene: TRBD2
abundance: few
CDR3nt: TGCGCCAGCACCCTCGGCGGGGGGCTCTACAATGAGCAGTTCTTC
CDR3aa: CASTLGGGLYNEQFF

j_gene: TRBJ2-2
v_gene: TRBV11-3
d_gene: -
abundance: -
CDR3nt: TGTGCCAGCAGCTTAGATCGCACCGGGGAGCTGTTTTTT
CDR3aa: CASSLDRTGELFF

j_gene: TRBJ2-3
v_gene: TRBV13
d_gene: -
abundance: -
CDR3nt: TGTGCCAGCAGCTTAGGCAGGGGCGATACGCAGTATTTT
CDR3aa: CASSLGRGDTQYF

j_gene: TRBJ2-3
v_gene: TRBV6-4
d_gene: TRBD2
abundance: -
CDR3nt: TGTGCCAGCAGTGACACAGCGGGGGGTCTAGATACGCAGTATTTT
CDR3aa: CASSDTAGGLDTQYF

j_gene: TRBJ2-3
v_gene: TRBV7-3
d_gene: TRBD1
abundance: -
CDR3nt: TGTGCCAGCAGCCCAGGGACAGGGATCACAGATACGCAGTATTTT
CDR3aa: CASSPGTGITDTQYF

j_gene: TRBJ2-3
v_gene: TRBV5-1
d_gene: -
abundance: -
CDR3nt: TGCGCCAGCAGGGCGGCAATCACAGATACGCAGTATTTT
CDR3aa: CASRAAITDTQYF

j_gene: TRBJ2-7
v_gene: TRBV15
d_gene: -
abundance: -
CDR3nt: TGTGCCACCAGCAGGGATACAGTGCGTCCCGAGCAGTGCTTC
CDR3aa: CATSRDTVRPEQCF

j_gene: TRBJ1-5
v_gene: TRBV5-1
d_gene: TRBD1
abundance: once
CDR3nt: TGCGCCAGCAGCTTGGGGACAGGGGATCAGCCCCAGCATTTT
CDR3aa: CASSLGTGDQPQHF

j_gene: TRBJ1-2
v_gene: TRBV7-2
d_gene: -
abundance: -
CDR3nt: TGTGCCAGCAGCTTCCCTAGAGGACAAGTTGATTATGGCTACACCTTC
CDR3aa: CASSFPRGQVDYGYTF

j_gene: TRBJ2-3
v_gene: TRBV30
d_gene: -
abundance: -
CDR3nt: TGTGCCTGGCTCAGAGGTGCCGATACGCAGTATTTT
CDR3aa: CAWLRGADTQYF

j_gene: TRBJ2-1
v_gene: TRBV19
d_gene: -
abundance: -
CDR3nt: TGTGCCAGTAGTACCTCAGGGGGGTCCTACAATGAGCAGTTCTTC
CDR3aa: CASSTSGGSYNEQFF

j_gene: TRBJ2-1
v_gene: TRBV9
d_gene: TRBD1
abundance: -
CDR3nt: TGTGCCAGCAGCGTCCGAACAGGGGAATACAATGAGCAGTTCTTC
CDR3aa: CASSVRTGEYNEQFF

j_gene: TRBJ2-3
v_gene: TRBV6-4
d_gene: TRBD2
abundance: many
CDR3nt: TGTGCCAGCAAAGAGCGGGAGGGCCAAGGGGATACGCAGTATTTT
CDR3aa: CASKEREGQGDTQYF

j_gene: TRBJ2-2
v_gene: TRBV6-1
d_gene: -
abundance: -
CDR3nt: TGTGCCAGTCCGGGACTCTTGAACACCGGGGAGCTGTTTTTT
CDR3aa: CASPGLLNTGELFF

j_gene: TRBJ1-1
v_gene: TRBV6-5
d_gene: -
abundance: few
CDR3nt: TGTGCCGCAGCCCAGGGGAACACTGAAGCTTTCTTT
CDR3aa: CAAAQGNTEAFF

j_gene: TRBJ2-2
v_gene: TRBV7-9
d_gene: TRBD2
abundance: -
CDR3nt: TGTGCCAGCAGCTTCCAGCGGGAGTCGATCGGGGAGCTGTTTTTT
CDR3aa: CASSFQRESIGELFF

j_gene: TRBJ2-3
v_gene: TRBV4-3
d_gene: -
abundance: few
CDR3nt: TGCGCCAGCAGCCAAGTACAGGATGGCACAGATACGCAGTATTTT
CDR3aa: CASSQVQDGTDTQYF

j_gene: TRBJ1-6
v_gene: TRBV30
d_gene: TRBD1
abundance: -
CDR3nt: TGTGCCTGGAGTGTTCGGGACAGGGGAAATTCACCCCTCCACTTT
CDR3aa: CAWSVRDRGNSPLHF

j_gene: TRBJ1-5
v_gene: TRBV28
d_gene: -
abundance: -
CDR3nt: TGTGCCGGGGGGGGTTATCAGCCCCAGCATTTT
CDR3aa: CAGGGYQPQHF

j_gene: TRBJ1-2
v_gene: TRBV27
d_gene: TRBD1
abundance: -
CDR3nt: TGTGCCAGCAGTTCTACGGGACAGGGGGCCTATGGCTACACCTTC
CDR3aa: CASSSTGQGAYGYTF

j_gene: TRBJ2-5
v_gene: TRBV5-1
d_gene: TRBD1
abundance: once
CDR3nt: TGCGCCAGCAGCTTGTTCCTCGGAGACAGGGACCAAGAGACCCAGTACTTC
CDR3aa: CASSLFLGDRDQETQYF

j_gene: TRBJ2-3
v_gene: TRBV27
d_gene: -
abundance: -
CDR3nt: TGTGCCAGCAAGACGACAGGAACAGATACGCAGTATTTT
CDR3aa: CASKTTGTDTQYF

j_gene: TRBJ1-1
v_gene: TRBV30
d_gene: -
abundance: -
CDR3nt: TGTGCCTGGAGTTGGGGGGGGCTCGGGAACACTGAAGCTTTCTTT
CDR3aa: CAWSWGGLGNTEAFF

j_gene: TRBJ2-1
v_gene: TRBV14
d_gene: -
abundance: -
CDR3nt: TGTGCCAGCAGCCAAATGGAGACCGATGAGCAGTTCTTC
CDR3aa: CASSQMETDEQFF

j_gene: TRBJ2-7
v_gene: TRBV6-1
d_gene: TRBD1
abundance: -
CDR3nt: TGTGCCAGCAGTAAAGCACCGGGACAGGCTATCTACGAGCAGTACTTC
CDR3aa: CASSKAPGQAIYEQYF

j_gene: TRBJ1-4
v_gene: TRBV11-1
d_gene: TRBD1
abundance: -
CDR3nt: TGTGCCAGCAGTTCAGGGGGCAGTAATGAAAAACTGTTTTTT
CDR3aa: CASSSGGSNEKLFF

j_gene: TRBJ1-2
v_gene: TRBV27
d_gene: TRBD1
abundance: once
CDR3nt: TGTGCCAGTAGATCGCTAGACGGACAGGGATGGAGCTATGGCTACACCTTC
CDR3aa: CASRSLDGQGWSYGYTF

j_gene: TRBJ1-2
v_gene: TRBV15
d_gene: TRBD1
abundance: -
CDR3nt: TGTGCCACCAGCCCCGGACAGGCATCATATGGCTACACCTTC
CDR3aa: CATSPGQASYGYTF

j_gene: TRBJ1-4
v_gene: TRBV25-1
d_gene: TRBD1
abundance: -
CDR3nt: TGTGCCAGCAGTGATCCCCGACAGGGGGCTTCTAATGAAAAACTGTTTTTT
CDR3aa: CASSDPRQGASNEKLFF

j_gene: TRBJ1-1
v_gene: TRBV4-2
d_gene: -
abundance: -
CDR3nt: TGTGCCAGCAGCCAAGATCGGGGGTTGAACACTGAAGCTTTCTTT
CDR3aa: CASSQDRGLNTEAFF

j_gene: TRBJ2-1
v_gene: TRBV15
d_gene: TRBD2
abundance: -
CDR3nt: TGTGCCACCAGCCTTACTAGCGGGAGTGTCAATGAGCAGTTCTTC
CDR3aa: CATSLTSGSVNEQFF

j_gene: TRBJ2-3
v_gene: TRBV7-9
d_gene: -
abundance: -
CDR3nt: TGTGCCAGCAGCTTTCCCCATGCAGATACGCAGTATTTT
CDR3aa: CASSFPHADTQYF

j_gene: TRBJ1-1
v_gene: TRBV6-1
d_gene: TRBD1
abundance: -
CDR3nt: TGTGCCAGCAGTGACGGGACAGGGCCCACTGAAGCTTTCTTT
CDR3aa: CASSDGTGPTEAFF

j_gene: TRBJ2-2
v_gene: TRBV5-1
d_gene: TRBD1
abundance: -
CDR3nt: TGCGCCAGCAGCTGGACCGGGACAGGGTCTCCCGGGGAGCTGTTTTTT
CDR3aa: CASSWTGTGSPGELFF

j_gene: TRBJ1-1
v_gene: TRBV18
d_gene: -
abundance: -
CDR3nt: TGTGCCAGCTCACAAGAAGCGGGGGGGACTGAAGCTTTCTTT
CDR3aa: CASSQEAGGTEAFF

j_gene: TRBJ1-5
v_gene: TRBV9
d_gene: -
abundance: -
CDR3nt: TGTGCCAGCAGCGTAGAAGAGGGAGAGGGCAATCAGCCCCAGCATTTT
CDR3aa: CASSVEEGEGNQPQHF

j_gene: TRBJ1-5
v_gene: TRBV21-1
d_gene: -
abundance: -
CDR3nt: TGTGCCAGCAGCAAAGGACAGGGGGTCCATAGCAATCAGCCCCAGCATTTT
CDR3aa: CASSKGQGVHSNQPQHF

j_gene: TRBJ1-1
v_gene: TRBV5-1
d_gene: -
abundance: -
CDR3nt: TGCGCCAGCAGCTTGGCCTACGGCGGACAGCCCAAGTTGAACACTGAAGCTTTCTTT
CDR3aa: CASSLAYGGQPKLNTEAFF

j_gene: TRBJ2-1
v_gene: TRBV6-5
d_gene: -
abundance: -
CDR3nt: TGTGCCTGCATGGGCGGGAAATTCTACAATGAGCAGTTCTTC
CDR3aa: CACMGGKFYNEQFF

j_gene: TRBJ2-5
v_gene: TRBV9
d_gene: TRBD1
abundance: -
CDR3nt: TGTGCCAGCAGCGCCAGGGGGGAGACCCAGTACTTC
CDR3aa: CASSARGETQYF

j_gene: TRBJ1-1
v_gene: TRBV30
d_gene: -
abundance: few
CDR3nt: TGTGCCTGGAGTGTTCAGGGGAACACTGAAGCTTTCTTT
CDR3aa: CAWSVQGNTEAFF

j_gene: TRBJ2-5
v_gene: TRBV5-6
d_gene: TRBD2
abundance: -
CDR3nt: TGTGCCAGCAGCTCACCGGGACTAGCGGGAGGTGGCGAGACCCAGTACTTC
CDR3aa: CASSSPGLAGGGETQYF

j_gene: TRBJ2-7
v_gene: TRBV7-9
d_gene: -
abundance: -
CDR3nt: TGTGCCAGCAGCTTAAACGGGGATGACGAGCAGTACTTC
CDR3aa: CASSLNGDDEQYF

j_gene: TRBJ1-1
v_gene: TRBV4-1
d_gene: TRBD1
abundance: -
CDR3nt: TGCGCCAGCAGCCAAGCGCGGAGGGGGACAGGGGCTGAAGCTTTCTTT
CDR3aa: CASSQARRGTGAEAFF

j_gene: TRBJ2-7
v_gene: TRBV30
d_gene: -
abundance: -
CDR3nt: TGTGCCTGGAGTTATGGGCATCGGACGGTGGGGGGATACGAGCAGTACTTC
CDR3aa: CAWSYGHRTVGGYEQYF

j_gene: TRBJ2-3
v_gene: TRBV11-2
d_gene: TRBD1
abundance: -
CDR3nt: TGTGCCAGCAGCTCCACCACATTTAGACAGGGCGCTACGCAGTATTTT
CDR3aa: CASSSTTFRQGATQYF